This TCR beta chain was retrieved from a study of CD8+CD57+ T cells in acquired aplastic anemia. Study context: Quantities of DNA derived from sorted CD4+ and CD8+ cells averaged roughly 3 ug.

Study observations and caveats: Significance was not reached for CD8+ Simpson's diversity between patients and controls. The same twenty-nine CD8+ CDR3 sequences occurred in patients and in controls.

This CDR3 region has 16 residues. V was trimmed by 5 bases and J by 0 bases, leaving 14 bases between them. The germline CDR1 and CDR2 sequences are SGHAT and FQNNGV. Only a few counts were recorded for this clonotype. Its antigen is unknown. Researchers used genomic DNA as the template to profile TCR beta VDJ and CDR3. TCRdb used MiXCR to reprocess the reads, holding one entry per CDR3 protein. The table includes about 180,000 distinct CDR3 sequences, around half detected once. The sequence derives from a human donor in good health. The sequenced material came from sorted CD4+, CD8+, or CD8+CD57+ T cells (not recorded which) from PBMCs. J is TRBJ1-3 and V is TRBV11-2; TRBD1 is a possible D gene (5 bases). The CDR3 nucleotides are TGTGCCAGCAGCAAGATGGGGGTATTCTCTGGAAACACCATATATTTT. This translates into CASSKMGVFSGNTIYF.